This is a list of T cell receptor beta chains from one sample in a study of blood T cell repertoires in COVID-19. Only in-frame clones appear in the TCRdb table, and some are missing; sequencing was by immunoSEQ multiplex PCR. The sample has approximately 210,000 clones, about 86% seen once. Sequences were obtained from peripheral blood. The receptor source for this set is a man in his fifties or sixties with active or convalescent COVID-19. Each CDR3 is given with its conserved first and last residue. A D gene is named only where the DNA matches it firmly. Part of the rows lack a size; the others show once, few, many or a class for expanded clones.

cdr3_aa cdr3_nt v_call cdr3_length j_call clone_size d_call
CTSSQGESGDTEAFF TGCACCAGCAGCCAAGGTGAGTCGGGGGACACTGAAGCTTTCTTT TRBV1 15 TRBJ1-1 few -
CASSWGGTGELFF TGTGCCAGCAGTTGGGGGGGCACCGGGGAGCTGTTTTTT TRBV11-1 13 TRBJ2-2 - TRBD2
CAISEGWQGYENTIYF TGTGCCATCAGTGAGGGTTGGCAGGGGTACGAAAACACCATATATTTT TRBV10-3 16 TRBJ1-3 - -
CASSTLTAPNTEAFF TGTGCCAGCTCAACTCTGACAGCGCCCAACACTGAAGCTTTCTTT TRBV18 15 TRBJ1-1 - -
CASSGLSGRVRYGYTF TGTGCCAGCAGTGGGTTGTCAGGCCGCGTACGCTATGGCTACACCTTC TRBV2 16 TRBJ1-2 once -
CASSPAGANGNEQFF TGTGCCAGCAGTCCCGCGGGGGCAAACGGCAATGAGCAGTTCTTC TRBV27 15 TRBJ2-1 - -
CASSFLSGTDTQYF TGTGCCAGCAGTTTCTTGAGCGGCACAGATACGCAGTATTTT TRBV28 14 TRBJ2-3 - -
CASSLRQENIQYF TGTGCCAGCTCACTTCGACAGGAGAACATTCAGTACTTC TRBV18 13 TRBJ2-4 - -
CATGAGTGGYTF TGTGCCACCGGAGCCGGGACAGGTGGCTACACCTTC TRBV10-3 12 TRBJ1-2 few TRBD1
CASREDRTSGRPLEFF TGTGCCAGCAGAGAGGATAGGACTAGCGGGAGGCCCTTAGAGTTCTTC TRBV27 16 TRBJ2-1 once TRBD2
CASRLTSAEQYF TGTGCCAGCAGACTGACTAGCGCCGAGCAGTACTTC TRBV2 12 TRBJ2-7 - TRBD2
CASSQGQEASPLHF TGTGCCAGCAGCCAGGGACAGGAGGCATCACCCCTCCACTTT TRBV5-4 14 TRBJ1-6 - TRBD1
CASSYYTSTYNEQFF TGTGCCAGCAGTTACTACACTAGCACCTACAATGAGCAGTTCTTC TRBV6-5 15 TRBJ2-1 - -
CASSIAGTDTEAFF TGTGCCAGCAGCATAGCGGGGACAGACACTGAAGCTTTCTTT TRBV7-6 14 TRBJ1-1 - TRBD1
CASSFTGWGVQETQYF TGTGCCAGCAGTTTCACCGGGTGGGGGGTACAAGAGACCCAGTACTTC TRBV27 16 TRBJ2-5 - -
CASSLTRDSGANVLTF TGTGCCAGCAGCCTTACACGGGACTCTGGGGCCAACGTCCTGACTTTC TRBV7-3 16 TRBJ2-6 - -